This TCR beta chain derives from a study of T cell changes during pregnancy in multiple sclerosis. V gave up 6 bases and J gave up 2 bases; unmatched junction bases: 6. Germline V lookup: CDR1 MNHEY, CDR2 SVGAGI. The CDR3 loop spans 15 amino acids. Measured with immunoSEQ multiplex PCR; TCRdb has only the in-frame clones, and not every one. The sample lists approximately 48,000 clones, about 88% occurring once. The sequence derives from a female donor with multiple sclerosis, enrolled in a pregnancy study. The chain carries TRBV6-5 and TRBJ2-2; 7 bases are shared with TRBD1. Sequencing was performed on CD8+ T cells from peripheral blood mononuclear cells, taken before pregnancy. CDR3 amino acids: CASRLEGANTGELFF. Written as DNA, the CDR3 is TGTGCCAGCAGACTAGAGGGGGCTAACACCGGGGAGCTGTTTTTT.